This TCR beta chain was captured in a study of blood T cells in healthy people across ages. The CDR3 is 15 residues long. The V and J ends lost 5 bases and 0 bases respectively, with 14 bases between them. Sample-barcoded 5' priming and a J-beta primer mix drove a second PCR of roughly 7 to 11 cycles. Each cDNA molecule was tagged by a template-switch adaptor that had 12 random nucleotides. Each sample provided no less than 3 million CDR3-containing paired-end reads. TCRdb independently ran MiXCR on the 5' RACE reads; one entry per CDR3 protein. In the table there are about 640,000 distinct CDR3 sequences, about 54% of which are singletons. Each sample used at least 6 million PBMCs.

This TCR came from a man in his 60s in good health. Sequenced material: blood. The genes are TRBV12-3 or TRBV12-4 and TRBJ2-7; D might be TRBD1 (6 bases). The CDR3 protein is CASSPGQHFSYEQYF. In DNA form, the CDR3 reads TGTGCCAGCAGTCCCGGACAGCACTTCTCCTACGAGCAGTACTTC.